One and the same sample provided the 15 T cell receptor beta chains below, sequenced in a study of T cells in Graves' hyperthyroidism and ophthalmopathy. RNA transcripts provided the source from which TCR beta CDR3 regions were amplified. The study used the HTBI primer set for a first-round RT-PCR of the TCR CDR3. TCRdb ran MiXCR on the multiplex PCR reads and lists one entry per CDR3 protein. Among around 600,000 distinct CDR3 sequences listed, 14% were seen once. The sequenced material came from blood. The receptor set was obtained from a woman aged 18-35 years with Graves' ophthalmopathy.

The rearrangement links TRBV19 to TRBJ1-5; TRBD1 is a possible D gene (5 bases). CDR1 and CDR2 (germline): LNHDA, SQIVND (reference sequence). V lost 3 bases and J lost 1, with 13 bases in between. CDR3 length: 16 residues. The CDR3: CASSISGMLSNQPQHF. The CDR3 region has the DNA TGTGCCAGTAGTATCTCAGGGATGTTGAGCAATCAGCCCCAGCATTTT.

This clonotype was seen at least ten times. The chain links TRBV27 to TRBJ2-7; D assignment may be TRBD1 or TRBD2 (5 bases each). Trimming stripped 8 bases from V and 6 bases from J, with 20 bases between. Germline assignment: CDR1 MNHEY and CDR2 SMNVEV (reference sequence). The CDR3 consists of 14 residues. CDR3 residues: CASGTWGRGREQYF. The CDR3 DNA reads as TGTGCCAGCGGCACCTGGGGACGGGGCCGCGAGCAGTACTTC.

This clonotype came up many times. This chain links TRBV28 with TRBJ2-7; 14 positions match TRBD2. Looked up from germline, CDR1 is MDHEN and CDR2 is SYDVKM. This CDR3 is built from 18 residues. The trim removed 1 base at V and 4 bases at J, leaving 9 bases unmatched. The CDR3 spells CASSLYGGLAGEGYEQYF. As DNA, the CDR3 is TGTGCCAGCAGTTTATATGGGGGACTAGCGGGAGAGGGGTACGAGCAGTACTTC.

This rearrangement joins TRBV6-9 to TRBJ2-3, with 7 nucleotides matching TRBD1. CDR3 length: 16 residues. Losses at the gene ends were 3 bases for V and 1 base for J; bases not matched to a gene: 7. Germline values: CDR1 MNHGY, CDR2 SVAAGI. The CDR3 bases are TGTGCCAGCAGTTACGGCCCGCAGGGGGGCACAGATACGCAGTATTTT. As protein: CASSYGPQGGTDTQYF.

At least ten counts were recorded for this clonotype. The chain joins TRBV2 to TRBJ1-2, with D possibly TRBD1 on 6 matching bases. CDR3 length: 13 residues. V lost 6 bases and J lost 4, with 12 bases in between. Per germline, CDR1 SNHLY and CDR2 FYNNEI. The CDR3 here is CASRGGPGYGYTF. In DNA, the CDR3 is TGTGCCAGCAGAGGGGGGCCCGGCTATGGCTACACCTTC.

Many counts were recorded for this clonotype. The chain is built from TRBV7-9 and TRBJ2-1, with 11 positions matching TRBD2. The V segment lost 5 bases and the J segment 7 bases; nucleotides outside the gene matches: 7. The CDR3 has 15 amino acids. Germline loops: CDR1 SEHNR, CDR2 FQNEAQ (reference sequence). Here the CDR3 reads CASSRTSGSWNEQFF. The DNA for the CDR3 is TGTGCCAGCAGCCGAACTAGCGGGAGTTGGAATGAGCAGTTCTTC.

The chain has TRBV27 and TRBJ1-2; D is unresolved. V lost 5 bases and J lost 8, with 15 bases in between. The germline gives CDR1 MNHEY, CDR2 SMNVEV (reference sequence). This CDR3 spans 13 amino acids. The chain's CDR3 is CASSPHSSGGYTF. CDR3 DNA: TGTGCCAGCAGTCCCCACTCATCTGGAGGCTACACCTTC.

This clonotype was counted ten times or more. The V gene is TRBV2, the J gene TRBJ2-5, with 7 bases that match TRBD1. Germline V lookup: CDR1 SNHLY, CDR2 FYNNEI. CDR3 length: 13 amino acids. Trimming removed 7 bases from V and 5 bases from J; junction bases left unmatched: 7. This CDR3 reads CASTQGVGETQYF. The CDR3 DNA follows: TGTGCCAGCACGCAGGGGGTGGGGGAGACCCAGTACTTC.

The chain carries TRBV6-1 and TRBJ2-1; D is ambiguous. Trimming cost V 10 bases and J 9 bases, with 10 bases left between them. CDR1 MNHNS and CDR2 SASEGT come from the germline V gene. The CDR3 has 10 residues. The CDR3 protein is CATLGLEQFF. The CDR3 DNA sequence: TGTGCCACTCTAGGCCTTGAGCAGTTCTTC.

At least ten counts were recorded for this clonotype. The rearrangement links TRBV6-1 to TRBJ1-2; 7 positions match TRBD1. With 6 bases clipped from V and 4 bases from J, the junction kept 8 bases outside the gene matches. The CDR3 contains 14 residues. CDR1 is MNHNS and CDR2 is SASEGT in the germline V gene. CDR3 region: CASSDRDVGYGYTF. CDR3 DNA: TGTGCCAGCAGCGACAGGGATGTAGGCTATGGCTACACCTTC.

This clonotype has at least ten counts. CDR3 nucleotides: TGCAGTGCCTCCGCCCTAGCGGGGCCCGAGCAGTACTTC. This sequence encodes CSASALAGPEQYF. The rearrangement uses TRBV20-1 and TRBJ2-7; 9 bases line up with TRBD2. The V segment lost 6 bases and the J segment 6 bases; nucleotides outside the gene matches: 9. The germline gives CDR1 DFQATT, CDR2 SNEGSKA (reference sequence). CDR3 length: 13 amino acids.

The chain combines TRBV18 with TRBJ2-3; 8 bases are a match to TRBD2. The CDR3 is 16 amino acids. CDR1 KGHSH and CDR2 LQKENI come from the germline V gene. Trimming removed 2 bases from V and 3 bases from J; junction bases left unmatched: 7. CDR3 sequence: CASSPRSGSGTDTQYF. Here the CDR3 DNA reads TGTGCCAGCTCACCAAGGAGCGGGAGTGGTACAGATACGCAGTATTTT.

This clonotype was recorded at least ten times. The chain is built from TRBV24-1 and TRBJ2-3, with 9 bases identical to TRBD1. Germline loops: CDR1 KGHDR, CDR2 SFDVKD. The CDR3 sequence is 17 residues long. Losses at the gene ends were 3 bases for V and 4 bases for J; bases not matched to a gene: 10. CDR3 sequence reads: CATSDTRRTGEADTQYF. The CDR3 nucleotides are TGTGCCACCAGTGATACTCGTCGGACAGGGGAGGCAGATACGCAGTATTTT.

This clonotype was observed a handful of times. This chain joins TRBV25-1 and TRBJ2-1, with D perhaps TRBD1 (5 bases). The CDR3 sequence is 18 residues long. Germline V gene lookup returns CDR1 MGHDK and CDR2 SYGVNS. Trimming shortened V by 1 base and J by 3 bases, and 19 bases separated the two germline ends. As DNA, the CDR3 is TGTGCCAGCAGTGAATCATGGGATGGGGCGGCTGACTACAATGAGCAGTTCTTC. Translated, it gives CASSESWDGAADYNEQFF.

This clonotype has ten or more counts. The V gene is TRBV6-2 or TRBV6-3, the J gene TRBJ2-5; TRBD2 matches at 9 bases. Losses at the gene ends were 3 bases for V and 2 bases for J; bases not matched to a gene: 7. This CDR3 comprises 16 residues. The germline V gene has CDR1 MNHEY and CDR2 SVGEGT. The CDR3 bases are TGTGCCAGCAGTTATCCCGCGGGAGGGACTCAAGAGACCCAGTACTTC. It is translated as CASSYPAGGTQETQYF.